This T cell receptor beta chain was captured by sequencing in a study of technical replicates of blood from a few donors. TCRdb's copy holds only in-frame clones and misses some; the assay was immunoSEQ multiplex PCR. The data contain 74,000 or so clones, 85% to 95% of them singletons. This CDR3 is built from 14 residues. CDR1 SQVTM and CDR2 ANQGSEA come from the germline V gene. Trimming removed 6 bases from V and 6 bases from J; junction bases left unmatched: 7. The V call is TRBV29-1, the J call TRBJ2-2; TRBD1 aligns across 10 bases. Sequenced sample: T cells isolated from PBMCs. This sequence originates from a human donor in good health. CDR3 sequence: CSVGQGRRSGELFF. The CDR3 nucleotides read TGCAGCGTGGGACAGGGGCGAAGGTCCGGGGAGCTGTTTTTT.